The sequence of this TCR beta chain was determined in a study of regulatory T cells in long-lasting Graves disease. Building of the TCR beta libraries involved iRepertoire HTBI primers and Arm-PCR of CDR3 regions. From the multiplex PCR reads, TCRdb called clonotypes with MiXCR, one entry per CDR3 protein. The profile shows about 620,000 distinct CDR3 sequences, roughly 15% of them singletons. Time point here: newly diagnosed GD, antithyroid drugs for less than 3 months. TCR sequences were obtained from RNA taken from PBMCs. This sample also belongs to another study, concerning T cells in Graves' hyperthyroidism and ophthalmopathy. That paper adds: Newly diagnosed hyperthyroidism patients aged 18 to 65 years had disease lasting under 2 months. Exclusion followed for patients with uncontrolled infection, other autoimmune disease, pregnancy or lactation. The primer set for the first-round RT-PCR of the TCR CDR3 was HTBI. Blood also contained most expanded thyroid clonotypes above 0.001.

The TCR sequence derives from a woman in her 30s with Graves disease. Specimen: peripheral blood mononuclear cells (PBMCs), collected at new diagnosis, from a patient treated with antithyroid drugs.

The CDR3 DNA follows: TGTGCCAGCAGCTTGGCTTTTTTGTCGACGCAGTATTTT. Translating gives CASSLAFLSTQYF. The chain links TRBV5-6 to TRBJ2-3; the D is unclear. Germline CDR1 reads SGHDT; CDR2 reads YYEEEE. The CDR3 has 13 residues. Trimming removed 0 bases at V and 9 bases at J, with 11 bases between. The variable domain in full, with the rest retrieved from reference TRBV5-6 and TRBJ2-3, is DAGVTQSPTHLIKTRGQQVTLRCSPKSGHDTVSWYQQALGQGPQFIFQYYEEEERQRGNFPDRFSGHQFPNYSSELNVNALLLGDSALYLCASSLAFLSTQYFGPGTRLTVL.